This TCR beta chain emerged from a study of shared clonotypes between healthy human individuals. Sequenced by immunoSEQ multiplex PCR; TCRdb stores in-frame clones only, minus some. The data hold some 980,000 clones, with more than 75% observed a single time. This clone was picked up a small number of times. The antigen remains unidentified. Notes on the study in general: Rarefaction showed that sequencing of sorted subsets was incomplete (despite large depth).

V was pared by 4 bases and J by 12 bases, with 16 bases between. CDR1 and CDR2 (germline): MNHNS, SASEGT. CDR3 length: 14 residues. Input material: memory CD4+ T cells sorted from blood. Subset denoted: CD45RA-negative fraction. The clonotype was recovered from a man between 18 and 35 years old in good health. J is TRBJ1-6 and V is TRBV6-1; D is perhaps TRBD1 (5 bases). The chain's CDR3 is CASSVGIREGPLHF. CDR3 DNA sequence: TGTGCCAGCAGTGTTGGGATCAGGGAAGGACCCCTCCACTTT.